This TCR beta chain emerged from a study of metastatic and nonmetastatic thyroid tumors. Study in general: Repertoire data that came from the blood and tumor or nodule tissue of malignant and benign thyroid patients were compared.

Germline V CDR1 and CDR2: MNHEY, SVGEGT. This CDR3 comprises 16 residues. The V gene end was trimmed by 0 bases and the J gene end by 8 bases; junction bases not matched to a gene: 7. Concerning this clone itself: Its antigen is currently unknown. This CDR3 is missing its conserved last phenylalanine or tryptophan, likely due to a read error.

Until they underwent thyroid surgery, no patient had received any treatment. Study outcomes and limitations: According to reports, the diversity of TCR beta was significantly higher in malignant thyroid tumors than in benign nodules, and this held in both blood and tumor samples.

TCRdb ran MiXCR on the PCR reads. Found here are about 40,000 clones, less than 20% of them singletons; the top ten hold 3% to 4%. Input material: blood. The origin of this receptor is a female donor with papillary thyroid cancer or a benign thyroid nodule (not recorded which). Some clones in this sample may be carry-over from other donors' samples. The V gene is TRBV6-2 or TRBV6-3, the J gene TRBJ1-6, with 7 bases lining up with TRBD1. The CDR3 loop is CASSYSNEGAHSPLHL. The CDR3 region has the DNA TGTGCCAGCAGTTACTCGAACGAGGGGGCTCATTCACCCCTCCACCTT.